The 18 T cell receptor beta chains given below trace back to one sample, sequenced in a study of blood T cell repertoires in COVID-19. Here immunoSEQ multiplex PCR was the method, and the copy in TCRdb shows in-frame clones only, minus some. Here the sample spans around 290,000 clones, about 88% being singletons. The specimen was peripheral blood. All receptors derive from a woman in her sixties or seventies with COVID-19, enrolled during active disease.

The chain is built from TRBV5-1 and TRBJ2-6; the match to TRBD1 covers 7 bases. The CDR3 consists of 17 residues. CDR1 and CDR2 (germline): SGHRS, YFSETQ. The V segment lost 0 bases and the J segment 1 base; nucleotides outside the gene matches: 4. CDR3 DNA sequence: TGCGCCAGCAGCTTGGGGGGGACAGCATCTGGGGCCAACGTCCTGACTTTC. It codes for CASSLGGTASGANVLTF.

The chain links TRBV5-4 to TRBJ2-3; TRBD2 matches 7 bases. Germline V gene lookup returns CDR1 SGHNT and CDR2 YYREEE (reference sequence). V lost 0 bases and J lost 2; bases outside the gene matches: 9. The CDR3 extends over 17 amino acids. The DNA for the CDR3 is TGTGCCAGCAGCTTGGGTCCCGCCAGCGGGGACACAGATACGCAGTATTTT. This translates into CASSLGPASGDTDTQYF.

The gene calls are TRBV7-2 and TRBJ2-2, with 7 bases aligning to TRBD2. The V and J ends lost 2 bases and 2 bases, in that order; junction bases with no gene match: 2. CDR1 is SGHTA, CDR2 FQGNSA, per germline. The CDR3 loop spans 15 amino acids. CDR3 nucleotide sequence: TGTGCCAGCAGCTTATGGGGACTAAACACCGGGGAGCTGTTTTTT. Translating it yields CASSLWGLNTGELFF.

The V and J genes are TRBV5-1 and TRBJ1-1; D is unclear. Germline V CDR1 and CDR2: SGHRS, YFSETQ. The CDR3 sequence is 12 residues long. Trimming stripped 1 base from V and 8 bases from J, with 9 bases between. Here the CDR3 reads CASSLNTTEAFF. CDR3 coding DNA: TGCGCCAGCAGCTTGAACACAACCGAAGCTTTCTTT. Variable domain in full (rest from reference TRBV5-1 and TRBJ1-1): KAGVTQTPRYLIKTRGQQVTLSCSPISGHRSVSWYQQTPGQGLQFLFEYFSETQRNKGNFPGRFSGRQFSNSRSEMNVSTLELGDSALYLCASSLNTTEAFFGQGTRLTVV.

The chain employs TRBV18 and TRBJ1-2; D is perhaps TRBD1 (6 bases). V lost 0 bases and J lost 4, with 15 bases in between. Looked up from germline, CDR1 is KGHSH and CDR2 is LQKENI. There are 16 residues in the CDR3. The CDR3 bases are TGTGCCAGCTCACCACCGCGGCAGGGGTCACCCTATGGCTACACCTTC. As protein: CASSPPRQGSPYGYTF.

The gene calls are TRBV18 and TRBJ2-3; no clear D. The CDR3 loop spans 17 amino acids. From germline, CDR1 is KGHSH and CDR2 LQKENI. Trimming took off 0 bases at V and 2 bases at J, with 15 bases between the two ends. This CDR3 reads CASSPPFWSQSTDTQYF. CDR3 in DNA: TGTGCCAGCTCACCACCATTCTGGAGCCAGTCCACAGATACGCAGTATTTT.

This clone was counted a few times. This rearrangement joins TRBV19 to TRBJ1-2, with D perhaps matching TRBD1 (5 bases). The CDR3 spans 17 residues. V was cut by 5 bases and J by 0 bases, with 19 bases left in between. Germline-derived CDR1 and CDR2 are LNHDA and SQIVND (reference sequence). DNA for the CDR3: TGTGCCAGTAGTCCCACAACGACAGTATTCTCTAACTATGGCTACACCTTC. Its translation is CASSPTTTVFSNYGYTF.

The chain employs TRBV10-3 and TRBJ1-2, with 9 positions matching TRBD1. This CDR3 has 12 residues. CDR1 and CDR2 (germline): ENHRY, SYGVKD. Trimming removed 4 bases from V and 10 bases from J; junction bases left unmatched: 4. In nucleotides, the CDR3 is TGTGCCATCAGTGGGGACAGGGCTGCCTACACCTTC. Translation: CAISGDRAAYTF.

The V call is TRBV10-3, the J call TRBJ1-1; TRBD1 agrees at 9 bases. Trimming took 4 bases from V and 1 from J; bases not matched to a gene: 4. Germline V lookup: CDR1 ENHRY, CDR2 SYGVKD. The CDR3 runs to 15 residues. CDR3 DNA: TGTGCCATCAGTGCGGCGGGACAGGGGAACACTGAAGCTTTCTTT. Its translation is CAISAAGQGNTEAFF.

The rearrangement joins TRBV11-2 to TRBJ2-1, with 9 bases fitting TRBD2. V dropped 1 base and J dropped 4; count of bases not matched to a gene: 8. The length of the CDR3 is 17 residues. CDR1 and CDR2 (germline): SGHAT, FQNNGV. The CDR3 sequence is CASSLVALAGRYNEQFF. DNA for the CDR3: TGTGCCAGCAGCTTAGTCGCCCTAGCGGGGAGATACAATGAGCAGTTCTTC.

V usage is TRBV18 and J usage is TRBJ2-7, with 9 bases that match TRBD2. Per the germline V gene, CDR1 is KGHSH and CDR2 is LQKENI. With V trimmed by 4 bases and J by 3 bases, 10 bases remained unmatched. The CDR3 covers 16 residues. CDR3 bases: TGTGCCAGCTCACGGACCCAGGGCGGGGGGGGCTACGAGCAGTACTTC. Its translation: CASSRTQGGGGYEQYF.

V is TRBV29-1 and J is TRBJ2-7; 9 nucleotides line up with TRBD1. This CDR3 comprises 14 residues. Trimming cost V 3 bases and J 6 bases; bases outside gene matches: 9. Germline CDR1 reads SQVTM; CDR2 reads ANQGSEA. The chain's CDR3 is CSVEGQGSNGEQYF. Here the CDR3 DNA reads TGCAGCGTTGAGGGACAGGGTTCGAACGGCGAGCAGTACTTC.

The CDR3: CASSLATSGGTNTGELFF. In nucleotides, the CDR3 is TGCGCCAGCAGCTTGGCCACTAGCGGGGGGACTAACACCGGGGAGCTGTTTTTT. The gene calls are TRBV5-1 and TRBJ2-2; 12 bases are a match to TRBD2. With V trimmed by 0 bases and J by 2 bases, 5 bases remained unmatched. This CDR3 is 18 amino acids long. CDR1 is SGHRS, CDR2 YFSETQ, per germline.

The J gene is TRBJ2-5, the V gene TRBV5-1; the D gene is possibly TRBD1 (7 bases). The length of the CDR3 is 15 residues. The V gene lost 7 bases and the J gene lost 1 base, with 17 bases spanning the gap. CDR1 and CDR2 from the germline V gene are SGHRS and YFSETQ. This CDR3 is CASSLGGGIQETQYF. CDR3 bases: TGCGCCAGCTCGCTAGGGGGCGGGATCCAAGAGACCCAGTACTTC. The full variable domain, in which reference TRBV5-1 and TRBJ2-5 provide the parts outside the CDR3, is KAGVTQTPRYLIKTRGQQVTLSCSPISGHRSVSWYQQTPGQGLQFLFEYFSETQRNKGNFPGRFSGRQFSNSRSEMNVSTLELGDSALYLCASSLGGGIQETQYFGPGTRLLVL.

The chain employs TRBV10-3 and TRBJ2-1, with 9 nucleotides matching TRBD2. Germline lookup yields CDR1 ENHRY and CDR2 SYGVKD. The junction had 4 bases not matched to a gene; V was cut back by 2 bases and J by 8 bases. This CDR3 contains 14 residues. The CDR3 bases are TGTGCCATCAGTGAGGGTCTAGCGGGGTATGAGCAGTTCTTC. Translating it yields CAISEGLAGYEQFF.

This clone has only one observation. V gene TRBV20-1 combines with J gene TRBJ2-7; 8 positions match TRBD1. V lost 3 bases to trimming and J lost 3 bases; unmatched junction nucleotides: 10. The CDR3 sequence is 15 residues long. The germline CDR1 and CDR2 sequences are DFQATT and SNEGSKA (reference sequence). The CDR3 DNA sequence: TGCAGTGCTAGTTACTCGGGGACAGGTGTCTACGAGCAGTACTTC. Translating gives CSASYSGTGVYEQYF.

This chain joins TRBV28 and TRBJ1-2, with D maybe TRBD1 (5 bases). V lost 7 bases to trimming and J lost 0 bases, with 18 bases between them. The CDR3 contains 16 residues. From germline, CDR1 is MDHEN and CDR2 SYDVKM. CDR3 sequence reads: CASNTLPGSPNYGYTF. In DNA, the CDR3 is TGTGCCAGCAATACCTTACCAGGGTCCCCTAACTATGGCTACACCTTC.

The chain is built from TRBV12-3 or TRBV12-4 and TRBJ2-3, with 7 bases fitting TRBD1. The CDR3 has 13 residues. V lost 10 bases, J lost 2 bases, and 6 bases stayed unmatched. CDR3 nucleotides: TGTGCCACAGAGGGGACAGACACAGATACGCAGTATTTT. It yields the protein CATEGTDTDTQYF.